A selection of T cell receptor beta chains follows, all from one sample in a study of T cell responses to AZD1222 COVID-19 vaccine. Sequencing was performed with immunoSEQ multiplex PCR; in TCRdb, only in-frame clones are kept and a portion is missing. The sample has 100,000 to 150,000 clones; 88% are singletons. Sequencing used peripheral blood, obtained on day 0 of AZD1222 vaccination. All receptors come from an adult in good health. Each CDR3 is given with its conserved first and last residue. The D gene is left open where the match is weak. Size tells how often a clone was seen (once, few, many) or the class of an expanded clone, and some rows leave it out.

D: NA
size: NA
V: TRBV18
J: TRBJ1-1
DNA: TGTGCCAGCTCACCGCCTGGAAGCAGGGCCACTGAAGCTTTCTTT
CDR3: CASSPPGSRATEAFF

D: TRBD1
size: NA
V: TRBV28
J: TRBJ2-5
DNA: TGTGCCAGCAAGGACAGGGCCCAAGAGACCCAGTACTTC
CDR3: CASKDRAQETQYF

D: TRBD2
size: NA
V: TRBV5-6
J: TRBJ2-5
DNA: TGTGCCAGCAGCCCGAATAGCGGGGGGCCCCAAGAGACCCAGTACTTC
CDR3: CASSPNSGGPQETQYF

D: TRBD1
size: NA
V: TRBV6-5
J: TRBJ1-2
DNA: TGTGCCAGCAGTTACTCGAAGGGGGCGCCGGGTGGCTACACCTTC
CDR3: CASSYSKGAPGGYTF

D: NA
size: NA
V: TRBV6-5
J: TRBJ1-6
DNA: TGTGCCAGCAGTTCTGGGGGTAAATATAATTCACCCCTCCACTTT
CDR3: CASSSGGKYNSPLHF

D: NA
size: NA
V: TRBV5-1
J: TRBJ2-1
DNA: TGCGCCAGCAGCTCCAGGCAGGGTCGTTTTAGTGAGCAGTTCTTC
CDR3: CASSSRQGRFSEQFF

D: TRBD1
size: NA
V: TRBV5-1
J: TRBJ2-7
DNA: TGCGCCAGGGGACAGGGCTACGAGCAGTACTTC
CDR3: CARGQGYEQYF

D: TRBD2
size: NA
V: TRBV10-1
J: TRBJ2-5
DNA: TGCGCCAGCACCCCAAGGTGGGCTAGCGGGGGGGCCCAAGAGACCCAGTACTTC
CDR3: CASTPRWASGGAQETQYF

D: NA
size: NA
V: TRBV27
J: TRBJ1-2
DNA: TGTGCCAGCAGTTCTATCCCAAACAGGGTGGAATTAGGTGGCTACACCTTC
CDR3: CASSSIPNRVELGGYTF

D: NA
size: once
V: TRBV6-1
J: TRBJ1-1
DNA: TGTGCCAGCAGTGCCCACAGTGCGGCCCCCGGGACTGAAGCTTTCTTT
CDR3: CASSAHSAAPGTEAFF

D: NA
size: NA
V: TRBV5-8
J: TRBJ2-1
DNA: TGTGCCAGCAGCTTTAGGTTTCGGGAGCAGTTCTTC
CDR3: CASSFRFREQFF

D: NA
size: NA
V: TRBV7-2
J: TRBJ2-1
DNA: TGTGCCAGCAGAAGGCTTAATGAGCAGTTCTTC
CDR3: CASRRLNEQFF

D: NA
size: NA
V: TRBV28
J: TRBJ1-2
DNA: TGTGCCAGCAGATTAACAGCTAACTATGGCTACACCTTC
CDR3: CASRLTANYGYTF

D: TRBD1
size: NA
V: TRBV6-2/TRBV6-3
J: TRBJ2-7
DNA: TGTGCCAGCAGTTCTGGGACAGGGGGCTACGAGCAGTACTTC
CDR3: CASSSGTGGYEQYF

D: TRBD1
size: NA
V: TRBV28
J: TRBJ1-5
DNA: TGTGCCAGCAGTCTTGGACAGGGGAATCAGCCCCAGCATTTT
CDR3: CASSLGQGNQPQHF

D: TRBD2
size: NA
V: TRBV27
J: TRBJ2-1
DNA: TGTGCCAGCAGTTCCCTCGGGACTAGCCCCAAGGATGAGCAGTTCTTC
CDR3: CASSSLGTSPKDEQFF

D: NA
size: NA
V: TRBV10-2
J: TRBJ2-3
DNA: TGCGCCAGCAGTGTGCAAGACCCCGGTCCAGATACGCAGTATTTT
CDR3: CASSVQDPGPDTQYF

D: NA
size: NA
V: TRBV3-1/TRBV3-2
J: TRBJ2-1
DNA: TGTGCCAGCAGCCAAGATCGTCAAGAGCAGTTCTTC
CDR3: CASSQDRQEQFF

D: NA
size: NA
V: TRBV7-8
J: TRBJ2-7
DNA: TGTGCCAGCAGCCCCCTCCGGGGGAGCGGGCCAAAAGACTACGAGCAGTACTTC
CDR3: CASSPLRGSGPKDYEQYF

D: NA
size: NA
V: TRBV28
J: TRBJ1-1
DNA: TGTGCCAGCAGTACAATGGGGGGAGCGAACACTGAAGCTTTCTTT
CDR3: CASSTMGGANTEAFF

D: TRBD1
size: NA
V: TRBV6-5
J: TRBJ2-7
DNA: TGTGCCAGCACGCGGACAGGGGGCTACGAGCAGTACTTC
CDR3: CASTRTGGYEQYF

D: TRBD2
size: NA
V: TRBV5-1
J: TRBJ2-5
DNA: TGCGCCAGCAGCTTGGTTCCTAGCGGGGGGCCGTACCAAGAGACCCAGTACTTC
CDR3: CASSLVPSGGPYQETQYF

D: NA
size: NA
V: TRBV11-2
J: TRBJ2-5
DNA: TGTGCCAGCAGCTCAGGGGGGGAGACCCAGTACTTC
CDR3: CASSSGGETQYF

D: TRBD2
size: NA
V: TRBV19
J: TRBJ2-1
DNA: TGTGCCAGTAGTATAGATCTATACGCTAGCGGGAGATACAATGAGCAGTTCTTC
CDR3: CASSIDLYASGRYNEQFF